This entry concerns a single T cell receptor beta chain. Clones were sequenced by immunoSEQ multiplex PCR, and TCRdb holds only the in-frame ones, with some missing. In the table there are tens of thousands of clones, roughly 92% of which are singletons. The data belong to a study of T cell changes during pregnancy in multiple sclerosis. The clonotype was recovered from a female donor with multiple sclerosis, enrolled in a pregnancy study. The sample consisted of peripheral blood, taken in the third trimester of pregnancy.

The CDR3 DNA reads as TGTGCCAGCAGCTTAGCGGCGGTCTATAGCAATCAGCCCCAGCATTTT. Residues: CASSLAAVYSNQPQHF. The chain couples TRBV7-2 to TRBJ1-5, with no clear D. The CDR3 is made up of 16 amino acids. Between the trimmed V and J ends, which lost 0 bases and 0 bases, there was a span of 9 bases. In germline, CDR1 is SGHTA, CDR2 FQGNSA.